This TCR beta chain was sequenced for a study of blood T cell repertoires in COVID-19. Study details: Acute and convalescent COVID-19 samples came from the United States, Italy and Spain. T cells, B-cell-depleted T cells, or PBMCs supplied cDNA or gDNA.

Germline V gives CDR1 MNHEY, CDR2 SVGAGI. V was shortened by 2 bases and J by 2 bases, with 11 bases between the two germline ends. This CDR3 is built from 15 residues. Original processing notes: Reference gene primer amplification in the assay estimated nucleated cell counts. Using immunoSEQ multiplex PCR, the repertoire was profiled, and TCRdb retains in-frame clones only, with some absent. The D gene and trimming were derived from the DNA, and the V and J assignments and clone size from that table. The data hold 70,000 to 95,000 clones, with around 85% observed a single time. This TCR came from a woman in her 70s with active or convalescent COVID-19. V is TRBV6-5 and J is TRBJ2-3, with D perhaps matching TRBD2 (5 bases). The sequenced sample consisted of peripheral blood. Here the CDR3 reads CASSYDLANTDTQYF. The CDR3 bases are TGTGCCAGCAGTTACGACTTAGCGAACACAGATACGCAGTATTTT.